This TCR beta chain was sequenced for a study of blood T cells in healthy people across ages. At the level of the study: In model experiments, template switching was able to capture about one barcoded beta molecule for every two T cells that were present.

A second about 6 to 12 cycle PCR used barcoded and J-beta primers. TCRdb re-derived calls from the 5' RACE reads in MiXCR, one entry per CDR3 protein. The sample shows approximately 1.5 million distinct CDR3 sequences, around 36% of them seen only once. Findings and caveats of the study: It was held that diversity estimates obtained from one million T cells represented underestimates. The long-lived group displayed more naive CD4+ cells, plus higher diversity, than the aged donors did.

This clonotype was picked up a small number of times. Its antigen is undetermined. Each of the donors had about 9.9 milliliters of peripheral blood drawn into EDTA-treated Vacutainer tubes. Germline lookup yields CDR1 SGDLS and CDR2 YYNGEE. V was pared by 0 bases and J by 7 bases, with 11 bases between. There are 15 residues in the CDR3. The clonotype comes from a woman in her 30s in good health. Sequenced input: blood. The rearrangement joins TRBV9 to TRBJ1-6; TRBD1 is a possible D gene (5 bases). CDR3 region: CASSVGAGLNSPLHF. The CDR3 nucleotides read TGTGCCAGCAGCGTAGGGGCAGGGCTGAATTCACCCCTCCACTTT.